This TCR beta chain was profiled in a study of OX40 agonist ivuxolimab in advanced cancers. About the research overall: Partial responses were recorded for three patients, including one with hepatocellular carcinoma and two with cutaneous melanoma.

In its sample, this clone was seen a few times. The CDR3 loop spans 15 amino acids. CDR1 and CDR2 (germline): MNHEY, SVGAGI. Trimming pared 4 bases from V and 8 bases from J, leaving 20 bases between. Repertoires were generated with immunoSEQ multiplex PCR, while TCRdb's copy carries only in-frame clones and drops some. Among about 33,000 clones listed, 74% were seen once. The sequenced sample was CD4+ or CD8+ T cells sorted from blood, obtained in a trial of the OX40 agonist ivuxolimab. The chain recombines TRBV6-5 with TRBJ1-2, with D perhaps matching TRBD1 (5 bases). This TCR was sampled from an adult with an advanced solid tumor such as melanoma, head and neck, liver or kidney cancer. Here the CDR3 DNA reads TGTGCCAGCAGTTCCCTCGGGCAGGGCCCTCGGGGCTACACCTTC. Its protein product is CASSSLGQGPRGYTF.